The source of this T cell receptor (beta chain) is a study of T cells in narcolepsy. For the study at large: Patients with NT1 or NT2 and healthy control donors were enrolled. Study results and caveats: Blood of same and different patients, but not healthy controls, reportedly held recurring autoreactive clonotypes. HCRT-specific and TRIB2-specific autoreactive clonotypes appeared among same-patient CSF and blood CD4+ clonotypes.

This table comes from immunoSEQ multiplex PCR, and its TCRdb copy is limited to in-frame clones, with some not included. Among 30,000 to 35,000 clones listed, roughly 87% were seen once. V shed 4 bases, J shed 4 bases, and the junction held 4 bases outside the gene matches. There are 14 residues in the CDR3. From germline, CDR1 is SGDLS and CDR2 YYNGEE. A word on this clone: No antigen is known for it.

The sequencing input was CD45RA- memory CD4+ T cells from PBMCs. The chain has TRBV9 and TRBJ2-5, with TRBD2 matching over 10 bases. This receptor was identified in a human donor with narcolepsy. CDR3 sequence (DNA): TGTGCCAGCAGCTCACGACTAGCGGGAGAGACCCAGTACTTC. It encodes CASSSRLAGETQYF. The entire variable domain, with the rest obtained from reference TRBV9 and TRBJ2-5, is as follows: DSGVTQTPKHLITATGQRVTLRCSPRSGDLSVYWYQQSLDQGLQFLIQYYNGEERAKGNILERFSAQQFPDLHSELNLSSLELGDSALYFCASSSRLAGETQYFGPGTRLLVL.